This T cell receptor (beta chain) was recovered during a study of siplizumab effects on memory and regulatory T cells. The study's findings and limits: Left unconfirmed was the suppressive function of proliferating Tregs from siplizumab cultures. Treatment with siplizumab left mappable alloreactive CD4+ clones averaging around 69% Treg-derived, compared with over 25% in controls. Memory cells that were CD4+ and unstimulated gave rise to alloreactive sequences, which siplizumab significantly reduced. In unstimulated cells, naive T cells appeared more diverse than memory T cells and seemed major alloresponse contributors.

The table came from immunoSEQ multiplex PCR; TCRdb's copy has only in-frame clones and leaves some out. The table lists 98,000 or so clones, 93% of them singletons. A note on this clone: What it binds is not known.

The CDR3 loop spans 17 amino acids. With 4 bases removed from V and 4 bases from J, the gap between germline ends came to 22 bases. Germline-derived CDR1 and CDR2 are MGHRA and YSYEKL. The genes are TRBV4-1 and TRBJ1-2; D gene uncertain. This TCR came from a human donor in good health. Material: Tregs sorted from blood. CDR3 sequence: CASSPRDTDLLGYGYTF. DNA of the CDR3: TGCGCCAGCAGCCCGAGGGATACAGACCTACTAGGCTATGGCTACACCTTC.